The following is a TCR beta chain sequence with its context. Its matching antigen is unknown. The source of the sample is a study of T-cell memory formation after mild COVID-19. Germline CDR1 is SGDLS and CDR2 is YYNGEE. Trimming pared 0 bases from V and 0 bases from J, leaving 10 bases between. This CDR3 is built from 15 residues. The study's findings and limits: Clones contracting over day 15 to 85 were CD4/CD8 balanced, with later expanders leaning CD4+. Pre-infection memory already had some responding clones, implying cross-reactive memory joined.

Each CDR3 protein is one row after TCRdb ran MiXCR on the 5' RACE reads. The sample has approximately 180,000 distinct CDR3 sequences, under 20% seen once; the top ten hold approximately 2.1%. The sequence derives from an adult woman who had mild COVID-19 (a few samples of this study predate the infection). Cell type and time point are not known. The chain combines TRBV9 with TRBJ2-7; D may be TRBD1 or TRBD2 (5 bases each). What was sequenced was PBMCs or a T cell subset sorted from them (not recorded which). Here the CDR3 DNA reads TGTGCCAGCAGCGTAGAATCAGGGAGCTCCTACGAGCAGTACTTC. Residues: CASSVESGSSYEQYF.